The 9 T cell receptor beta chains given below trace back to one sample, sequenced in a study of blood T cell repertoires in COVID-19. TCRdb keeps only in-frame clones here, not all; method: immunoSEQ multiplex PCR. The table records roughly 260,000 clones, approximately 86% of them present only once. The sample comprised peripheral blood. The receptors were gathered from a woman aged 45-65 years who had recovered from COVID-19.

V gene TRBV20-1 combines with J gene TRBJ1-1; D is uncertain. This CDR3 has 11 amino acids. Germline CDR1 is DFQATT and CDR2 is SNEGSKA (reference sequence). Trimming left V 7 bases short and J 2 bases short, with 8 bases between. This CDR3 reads CSVTGNTEAFF. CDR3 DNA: TGCAGTGTTACGGGTAACACTGAAGCTTTCTTT.

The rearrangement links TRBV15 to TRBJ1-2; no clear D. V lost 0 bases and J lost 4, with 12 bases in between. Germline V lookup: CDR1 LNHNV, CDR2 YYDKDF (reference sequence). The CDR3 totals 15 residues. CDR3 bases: TGTGCCACCAGCAGAGATCTGTCAGGAATCTATGGCTACACCTTC. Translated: CATSRDLSGIYGYTF. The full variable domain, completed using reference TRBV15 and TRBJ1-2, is DAMVIQNPRYQVTQFGKPVTLSCSQTLNHNVMYWYQQKSSQAPKLLFHYYDKDFNNEADTPDNFQSRRPNTSFCFLDIRSPGLGDTAMYLCATSRDLSGIYGYTFGSGTRLTVV.

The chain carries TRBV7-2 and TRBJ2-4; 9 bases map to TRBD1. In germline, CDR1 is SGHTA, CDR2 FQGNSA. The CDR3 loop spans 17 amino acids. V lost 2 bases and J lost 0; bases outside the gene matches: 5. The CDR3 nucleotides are TGTGCCAGCAGCTTATTGGGGACAGGGTTAGCCAAAAACATTCAGTACTTC. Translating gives CASSLLGTGLAKNIQYF.

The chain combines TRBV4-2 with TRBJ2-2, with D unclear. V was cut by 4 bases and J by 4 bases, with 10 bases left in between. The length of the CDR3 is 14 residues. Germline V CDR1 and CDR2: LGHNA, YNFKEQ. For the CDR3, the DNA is TGTGCCAGCAGCCGGAATCCAGGCACCGGGGAGCTGTTTTTT. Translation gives CASSRNPGTGELFF.

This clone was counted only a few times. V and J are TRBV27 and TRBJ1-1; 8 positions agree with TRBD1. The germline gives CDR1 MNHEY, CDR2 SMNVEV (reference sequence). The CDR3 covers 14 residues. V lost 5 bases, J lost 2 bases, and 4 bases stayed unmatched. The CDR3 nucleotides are TGTGCCAGCAGTCAGACAGGGGCAAACACTGAAGCTTTCTTT. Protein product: CASSQTGANTEAFF.

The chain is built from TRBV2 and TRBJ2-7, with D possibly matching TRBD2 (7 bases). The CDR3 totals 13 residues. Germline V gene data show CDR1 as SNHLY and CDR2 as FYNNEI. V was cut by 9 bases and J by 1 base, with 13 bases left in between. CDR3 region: CARGGGGSYEQYF. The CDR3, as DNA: TGTGCCAGGGGCGGGGGCGGATCCTACGAGCAGTACTTC.

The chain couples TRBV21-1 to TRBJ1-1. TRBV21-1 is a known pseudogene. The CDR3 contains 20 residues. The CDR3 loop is CASSKVAELPREFMNTEAFF. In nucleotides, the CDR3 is TGTGCCAGCAGCAAAGTCGCGGAGCTGCCCCGTGAGTTCATGAACACTGAAGCTTTCTTT.

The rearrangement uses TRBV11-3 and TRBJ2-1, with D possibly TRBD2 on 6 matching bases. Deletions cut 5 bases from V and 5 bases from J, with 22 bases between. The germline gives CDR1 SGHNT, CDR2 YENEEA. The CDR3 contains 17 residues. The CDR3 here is CASSHNNRWSGDNEQFF. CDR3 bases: TGTGCCAGCAGCCATAATAATCGTTGGTCGGGGGACAATGAGCAGTTCTTC.

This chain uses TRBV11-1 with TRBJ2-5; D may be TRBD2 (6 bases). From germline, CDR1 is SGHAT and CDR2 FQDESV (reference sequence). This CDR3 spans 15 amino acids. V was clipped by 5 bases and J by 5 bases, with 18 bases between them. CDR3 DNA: TGTGCCAGCAGCCGCGGGGACCCCGGAAGGGAGACCCAGTACTTC. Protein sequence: CASSRGDPGRETQYF.